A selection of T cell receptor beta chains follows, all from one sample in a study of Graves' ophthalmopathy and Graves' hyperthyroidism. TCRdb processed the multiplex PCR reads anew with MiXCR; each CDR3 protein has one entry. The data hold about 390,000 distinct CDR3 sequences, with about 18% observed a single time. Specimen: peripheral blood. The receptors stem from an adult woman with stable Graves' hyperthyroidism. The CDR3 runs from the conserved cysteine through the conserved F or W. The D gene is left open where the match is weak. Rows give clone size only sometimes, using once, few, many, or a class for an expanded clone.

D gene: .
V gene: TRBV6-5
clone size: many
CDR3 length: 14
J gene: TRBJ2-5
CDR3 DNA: TGTGCCAGCACGGCCACTTTGGTCCGGGAGACCCAGTACTTC
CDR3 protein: CASTATLVRETQYF

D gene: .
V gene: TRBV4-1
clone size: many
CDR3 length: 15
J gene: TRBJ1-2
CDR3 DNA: TGCGCCAGCAGCCAAATTGATACTGATAACTATGGCTACACCTTC
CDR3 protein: CASSQIDTDNYGYTF

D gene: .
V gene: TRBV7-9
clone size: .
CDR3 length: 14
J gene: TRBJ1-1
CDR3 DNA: TGTGCCAGCAGTTACACAATCGAAAACACTGAAGCTTTCTTT
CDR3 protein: CASSYTIENTEAFF

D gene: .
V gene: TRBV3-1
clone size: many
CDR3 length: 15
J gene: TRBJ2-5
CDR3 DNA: TGTGCCAGCAGCCAAGGGGCTCCTGGACTGGGGACCCAGTACTTC
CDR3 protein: CASSQGAPGLGTQYF

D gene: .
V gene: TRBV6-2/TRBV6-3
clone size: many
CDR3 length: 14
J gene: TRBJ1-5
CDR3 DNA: TGTGCCAGCAGCAAGACTGGGAGCAATCAGCCCCAGCATTTT
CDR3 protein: CASSKTGSNQPQHF

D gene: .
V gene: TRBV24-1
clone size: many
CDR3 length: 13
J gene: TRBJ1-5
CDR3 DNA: TGTGCCAGCTCGACGGATAGCAATCAGCCCCAGCATTTT
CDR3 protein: CASSTDSNQPQHF

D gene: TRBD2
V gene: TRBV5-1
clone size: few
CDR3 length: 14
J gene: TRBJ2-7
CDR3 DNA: TGCGCCAGCAGCATCGGGACTAGCGGGGACGAGCAGTACTTC
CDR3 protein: CASSIGTSGDEQYF

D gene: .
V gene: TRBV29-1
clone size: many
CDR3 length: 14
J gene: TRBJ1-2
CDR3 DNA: TGCAGCGTTGAAATGGGACTAGGTGGTGGTGGCTACACCTTC
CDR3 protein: CSVEMGLGGGGYTF

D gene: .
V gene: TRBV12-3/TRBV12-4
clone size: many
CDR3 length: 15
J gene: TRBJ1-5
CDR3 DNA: TGTGCCAGCACCAAACCCGGGGGCCTCGATCAGCCCCAGCATTTT
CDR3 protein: CASTKPGGLDQPQHF

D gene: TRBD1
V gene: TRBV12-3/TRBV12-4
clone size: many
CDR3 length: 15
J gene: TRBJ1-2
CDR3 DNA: TGTGCCAGCAGTCGAACCGGGACAGGGAGGAGACAAGGGTTCTTC
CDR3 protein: CASSRTGTGRRQGFF

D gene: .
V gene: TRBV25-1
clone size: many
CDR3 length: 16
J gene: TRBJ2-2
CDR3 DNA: TGTGCCAGCAGTGAACATGAAAGACCCGGACCCAGGGAGCTGTTTTTT
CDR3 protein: CASSEHERPGPRELFF

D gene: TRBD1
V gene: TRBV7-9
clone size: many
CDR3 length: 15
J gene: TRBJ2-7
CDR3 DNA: TGTGCCAGCAGCTTAGATGGACAGGGGGGGTACGAGCAGTACTTC
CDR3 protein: CASSLDGQGGYEQYF

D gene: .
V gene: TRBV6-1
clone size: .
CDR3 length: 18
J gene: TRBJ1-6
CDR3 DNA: TGTGCCAGCAGCCATACCAGCAGGGGCAAGGGATTAGATTCACCCCTCCACTTT
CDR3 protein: CASSHTSRGKGLDSPLHF

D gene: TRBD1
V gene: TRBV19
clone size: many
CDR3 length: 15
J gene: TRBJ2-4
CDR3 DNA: TGTGCCAGCACGGACAGGGGGTGGGCCAAAAACATTCAGTACTTC
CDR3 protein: CASTDRGWAKNIQYF

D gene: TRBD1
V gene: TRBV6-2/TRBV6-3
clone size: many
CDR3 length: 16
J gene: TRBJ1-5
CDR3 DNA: TGTGCCAGCAGTCGATACGGGACAGCCTTCAATCAGCCCCAGCATTTT
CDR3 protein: CASSRYGTAFNQPQHF

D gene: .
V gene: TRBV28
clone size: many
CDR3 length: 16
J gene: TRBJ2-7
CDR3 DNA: TGTGCCAGCAGTCTTTCCGGGACAAGGGAGAACGGGGCACAGTACTTC
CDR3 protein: CASSLSGTRENGAQYF

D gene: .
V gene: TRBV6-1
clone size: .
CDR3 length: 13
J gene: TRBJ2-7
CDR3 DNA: TGTGCCAGCAGAGTCGGTGCCTCCTACGAGCAGTACTTC
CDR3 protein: CASRVGASYEQYF

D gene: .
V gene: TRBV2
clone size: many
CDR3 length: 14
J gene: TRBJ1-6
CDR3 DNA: TGTGCCAGCAGTGAATTCATAAGGAATTCACCCCTCCACTTT
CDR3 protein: CASSEFIRNSPLHF

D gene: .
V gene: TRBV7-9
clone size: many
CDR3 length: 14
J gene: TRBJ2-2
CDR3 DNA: TGTGCCAGCAGCGACGGGGTCGGTACCGGGGAGCTGTTTTTT
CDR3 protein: CASSDGVGTGELFF

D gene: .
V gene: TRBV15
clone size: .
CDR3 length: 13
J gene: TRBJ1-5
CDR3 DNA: TGTGCCACCAGCAGAGATCCGGTTCAGCCTCAGCATTTT
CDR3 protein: CATSRDPVQPQHF

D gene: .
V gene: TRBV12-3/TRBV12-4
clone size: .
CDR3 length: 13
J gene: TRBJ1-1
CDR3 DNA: TGTGCCAGCAGTTTGGGGGCTTACACTGAAGCTTTCTTT
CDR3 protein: CASSLGAYTEAFF

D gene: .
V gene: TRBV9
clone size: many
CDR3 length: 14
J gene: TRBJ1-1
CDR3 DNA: TGTGCCAGCACCCCAGCGGGGCAGAACACTGAAGCTTTCTTT
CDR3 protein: CASTPAGQNTEAFF

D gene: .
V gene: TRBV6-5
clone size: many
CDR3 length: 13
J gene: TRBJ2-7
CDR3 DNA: TGTGCCAGCAGTCCCGGAGTCGCAGGGGAGCAGTACTTC
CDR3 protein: CASSPGVAGEQYF

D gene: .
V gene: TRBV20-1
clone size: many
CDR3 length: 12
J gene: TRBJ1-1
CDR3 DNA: TGCAGTGCTCAAGGATGGGTCACTGAAGCTTTCTTT
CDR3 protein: CSAQGWVTEAFF

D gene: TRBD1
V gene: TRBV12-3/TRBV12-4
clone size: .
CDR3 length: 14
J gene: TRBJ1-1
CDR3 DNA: TGTGCCAGCAGTTTGTGGGACAGGGAAACTGAAGCTTTCTTT
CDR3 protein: CASSLWDRETEAFF

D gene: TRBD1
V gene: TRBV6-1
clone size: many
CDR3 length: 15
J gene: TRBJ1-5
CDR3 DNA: TGTGCCAGCACCGCGACAGGGGGTAAACATCAGCCCCAGCATTTT
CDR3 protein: CASTATGGKHQPQHF

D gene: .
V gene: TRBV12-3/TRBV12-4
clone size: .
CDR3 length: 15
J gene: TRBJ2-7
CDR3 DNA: TGTGCCAGCAGTTTATTCGGTTATGTAACCGACGAGCAGTACTTC
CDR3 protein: CASSLFGYVTDEQYF